The entry below gives a single T cell receptor (beta chain) sequence along with its context. Antigen unknown. Indicated time point: 10-day in vitro stimulation with candidate neoantigen peptide 6. All patients were mismatch repair deficient, assessed by either PCR or immunohistochemistry. Several ELISpot-reactive neoantigen peptides each drove an approximately 10-day in vitro stimulation. The sample belongs to a study of PD-1 blockade in mismatch repair-deficient tumors. Study at large: All were previously treated, progressing patients with about twelve mismatch repair-deficient cancer types. Study-level findings and limits: After pembrolizumab, tumor-resident clones rose rapidly, then generally contracted before radiologic responses.

The repertoire was sequenced with immunoSEQ multiplex PCR; TCRdb's copy has only in-frame clones and lacks some. The sample holds approximately 15,000 clones, about 88% seen once. This clonotype originated in an adult with mismatch repair-deficient cancer. The source was cells cultured in vitro, collected from a patient treated with pembrolizumab.

The CDR3 nucleotides read TGTGCCAGCAGCGCGGGAGAGCAACAGTTCTTC. It yields the protein CASSAGEQQFF. The chain has TRBV7-3 and TRBJ2-1; 7 positions agree with TRBD2. CDR1 is SGHTA, CDR2 FQGTGA, per germline. CDR3 size: 11 residues. V was clipped by 5 bases and J by 13 bases; unmatched bases: 5.